This paragraph reports one T cell receptor (beta chain). The data belong to a study of blood T cell repertoires in COVID-19. Study background: Acute-phase and convalescent COVID-19 samples originated in the United States, Italy and Spain. T cells, B-cell-depleted T cells, or PBMCs supplied cDNA or gDNA.

CDR3 length equals 11 residues. Per the study methods: From reference gene primer amplification, estimates of nucleated cell counts were derived. Here immunoSEQ multiplex PCR was the method, and the copy in TCRdb shows in-frame clones only, minus some. V and J calls plus clone size are reproduced from that table; the DNA served to infer D and trimming. The profile shows 150,000 to 200,000 clones, around 87% of them singletons. V is TRBV21-1 and J is TRBJ1-1; the tabulated D call, TRBD1, remains unverified against the DNA. TRBV21-1 is designated a pseudogene. Sequenced: peripheral blood. This sequence originates from a man younger than 30 with active or convalescent COVID-19. The CDR3 sequence: CASTRDTEAFF. In DNA, the CDR3 is TGTGCCAGCACCAGGGACACTGAAGCTTTCTTT.